This T cell receptor (beta chain) was captured by sequencing in a study of T cells after yellow fever vaccination. Each CDR3 protein gets one entry after TCRdb re-called the 5' RACE reads with MiXCR. The sample holds 200,000 to 250,000 distinct CDR3 sequences, under 3.5% seen once. This clonotype was seen a handful of times. The sequence derives from a man aged 18 to 30 who received the YFV17D yellow fever vaccine. The sequenced sample was CD4+ T cells sorted from PBMCs, obtained 10 days after the yellow fever booster vaccination.

CDR3 region: CATRGSGDEQFF. The CDR3 DNA is TGTGCCACCCGGGGGTCGGGGGATGAGCAGTTCTTC. The chain recombines TRBV24-1 with TRBJ2-1; perhaps TRBD2 as D (6 bases). The CDR3 runs 12 residues. CDR1 KGHDR and CDR2 SFDVKD come from the germline V gene. Trimming stripped 9 bases from V and 8 bases from J, with 13 bases between.